This T cell receptor (beta chain) was captured in a study of blood T cell repertoires in COVID-19. Trimming shortened V by 6 bases and J by 2 bases, and 9 bases separated the two germline ends. The CDR3 runs to 13 residues. Only in-frame clones appear in the TCRdb table, and some are missing; sequencing was by immunoSEQ multiplex PCR. The sample holds 150,000 to 200,000 clones, around 86% seen once. Sequenced input: peripheral blood. The clonotype comes from a man aged 35 to 55 with acute or convalescent COVID-19. The chain is built from TRBV12-3 or TRBV12-4 and TRBJ2-3; D is ambiguous. The CDR3 protein is CASRWRLTDTQYF. The CDR3 DNA reads as TGTGCCAGCAGGTGGAGACTCACAGATACGCAGTATTTT.